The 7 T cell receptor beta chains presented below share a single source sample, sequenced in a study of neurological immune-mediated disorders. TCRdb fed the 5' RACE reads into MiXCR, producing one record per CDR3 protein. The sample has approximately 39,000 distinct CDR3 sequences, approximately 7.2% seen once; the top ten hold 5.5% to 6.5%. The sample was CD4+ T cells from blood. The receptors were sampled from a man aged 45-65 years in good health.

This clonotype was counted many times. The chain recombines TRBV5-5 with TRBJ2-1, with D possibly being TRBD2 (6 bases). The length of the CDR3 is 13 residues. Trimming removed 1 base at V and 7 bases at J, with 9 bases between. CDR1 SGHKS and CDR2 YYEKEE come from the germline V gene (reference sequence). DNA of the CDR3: TGTGCCAGCAGCTTGCCCGGGGGTAATGAGCAGTTCTTC. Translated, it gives CASSLPGGNEQFF. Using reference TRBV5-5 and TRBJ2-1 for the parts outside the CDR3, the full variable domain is DAGVTQSPTHLIKTRGQQVTLRCSPISGHKSVSWYQQVLGQGPQFIFQYYEKEERGRGNFPDRFSARQFPNYSSELNVNALLLGDSALYLCASSLPGGNEQFFGPGTRLTVL.

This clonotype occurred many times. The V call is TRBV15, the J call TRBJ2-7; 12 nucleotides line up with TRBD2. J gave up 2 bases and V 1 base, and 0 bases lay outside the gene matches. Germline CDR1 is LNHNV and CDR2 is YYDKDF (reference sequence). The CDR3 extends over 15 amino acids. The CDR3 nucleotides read TGTGCCACCAGCAGAGGGACTAGCGGGGCCTACGAGCAGTACTTC. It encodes CATSRGTSGAYEQYF.

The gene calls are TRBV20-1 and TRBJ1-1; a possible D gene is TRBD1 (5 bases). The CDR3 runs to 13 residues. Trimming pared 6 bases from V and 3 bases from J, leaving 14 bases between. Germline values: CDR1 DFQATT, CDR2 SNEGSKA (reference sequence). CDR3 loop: CSAVSGGDTEAFF. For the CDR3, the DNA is TGCAGTGCCGTCTCCGGGGGGGACACTGAAGCTTTCTTT.

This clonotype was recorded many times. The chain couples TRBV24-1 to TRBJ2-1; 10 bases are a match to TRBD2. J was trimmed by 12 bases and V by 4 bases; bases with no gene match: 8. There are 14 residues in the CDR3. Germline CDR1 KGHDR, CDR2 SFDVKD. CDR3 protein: CATSDQTSGWGQFF. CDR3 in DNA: TGTGCCACCAGTGACCAGACTAGCGGGTGGGGGCAGTTCTTC.

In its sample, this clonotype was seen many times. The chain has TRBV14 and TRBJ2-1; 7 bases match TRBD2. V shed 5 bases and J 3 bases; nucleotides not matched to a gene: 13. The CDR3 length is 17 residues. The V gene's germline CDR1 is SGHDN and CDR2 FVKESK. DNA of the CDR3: TGTGCCAGCAGCATTACCCTCGCTAGCGGATACTACAATGAGCAGTTCTTC. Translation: CASSITLASGYYNEQFF.

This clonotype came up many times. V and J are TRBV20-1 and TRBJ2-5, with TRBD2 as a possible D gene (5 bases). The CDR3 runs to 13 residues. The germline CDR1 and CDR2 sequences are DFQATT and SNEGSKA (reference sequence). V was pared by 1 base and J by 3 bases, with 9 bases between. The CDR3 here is CSARGYGEETQYF. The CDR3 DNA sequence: TGCAGTGCTAGAGGGTACGGGGAAGAGACCCAGTACTTC.

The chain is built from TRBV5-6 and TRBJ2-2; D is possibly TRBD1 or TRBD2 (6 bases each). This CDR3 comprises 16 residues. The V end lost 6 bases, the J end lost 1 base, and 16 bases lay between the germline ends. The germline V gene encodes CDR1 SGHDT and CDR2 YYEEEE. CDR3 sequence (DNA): TGTGCCAGCACCCGAGGGGGGAGAGGGAACACCGGGGAGCTGTTTTTT. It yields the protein CASTRGGRGNTGELFF. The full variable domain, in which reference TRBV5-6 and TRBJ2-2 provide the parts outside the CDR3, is DAGVTQSPTHLIKTRGQQVTLRCSPKSGHDTVSWYQQALGQGPQFIFQYYEEEERQRGNFPDRFSGHQFPNYSSELNVNALLLGDSALYLCASTRGGRGNTGELFFGEGSRLTVL.